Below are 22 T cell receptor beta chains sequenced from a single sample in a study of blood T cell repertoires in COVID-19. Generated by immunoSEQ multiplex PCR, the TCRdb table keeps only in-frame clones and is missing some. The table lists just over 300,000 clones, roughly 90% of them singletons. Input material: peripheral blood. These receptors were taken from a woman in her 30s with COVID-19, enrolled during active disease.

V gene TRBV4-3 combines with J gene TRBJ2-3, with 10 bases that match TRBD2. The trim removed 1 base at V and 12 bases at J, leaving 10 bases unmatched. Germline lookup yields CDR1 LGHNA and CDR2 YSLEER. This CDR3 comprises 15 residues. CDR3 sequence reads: CASSQGVAGGIPQYF. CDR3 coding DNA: TGCGCCAGCAGCCAAGGGGTAGCGGGGGGCATCCCCCAGTATTTT.

The CDR3 protein is CASSQDLISSSGNTIYF. Here the CDR3 DNA reads TGTGCCAGCAGCCAAGATCTTATTAGTTCTTCTGGAAACACCATATATTTT. V is TRBV3-1 (or the pseudogene TRBV3-2) and J is TRBJ1-3; the D is unclear. This CDR3 comprises 17 residues. Germline assignment: CDR1 LGHDT and CDR2 YNNKEL (reference sequence). The germline V and J ends were trimmed by 0 bases and 1 base, with 13 bases remaining between them.

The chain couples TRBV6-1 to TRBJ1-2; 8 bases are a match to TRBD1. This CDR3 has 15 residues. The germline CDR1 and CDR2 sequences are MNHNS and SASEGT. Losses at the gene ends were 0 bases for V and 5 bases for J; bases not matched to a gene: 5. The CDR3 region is CASSEATGGRYGYTF. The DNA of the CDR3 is TGTGCCAGCAGTGAAGCAACAGGGGGGAGGTATGGCTACACCTTC.

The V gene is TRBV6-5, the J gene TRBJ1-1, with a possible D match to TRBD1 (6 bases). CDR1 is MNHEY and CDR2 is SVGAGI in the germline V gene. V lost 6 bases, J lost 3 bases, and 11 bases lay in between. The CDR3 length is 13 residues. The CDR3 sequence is CASRNRVDTEAFF. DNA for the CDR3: TGTGCCAGCAGAAACAGGGTAGACACTGAAGCTTTCTTT.

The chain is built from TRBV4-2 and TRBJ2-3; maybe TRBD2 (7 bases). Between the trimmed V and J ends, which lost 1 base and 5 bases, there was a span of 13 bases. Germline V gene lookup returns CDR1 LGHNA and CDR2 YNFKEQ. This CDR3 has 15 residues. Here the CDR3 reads CASSQGGGAEDTQYF. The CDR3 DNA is TGTGCCAGCAGCCAAGGAGGGGGGGCTGAAGATACGCAGTATTTT.

CDR3 in amino acids: CAISGGGTPDTQYF. CDR3 nucleotide sequence: TGTGCCATCAGTGGGGGAGGCACTCCAGATACGCAGTATTTT. The chain carries TRBV10-3 and TRBJ2-3; possibly TRBD2 for D (6 bases). Germline loops: CDR1 ENHRY, CDR2 SYGVKD. V lost 4 bases to trimming and J lost 4 bases, with 12 bases between them. This CDR3 has 14 amino acids.

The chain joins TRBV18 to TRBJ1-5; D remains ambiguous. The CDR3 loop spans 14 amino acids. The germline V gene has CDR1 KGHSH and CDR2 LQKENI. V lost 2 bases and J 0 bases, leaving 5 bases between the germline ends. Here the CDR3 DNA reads TGTGCCAGCTCACCAGGGCATAGCAATCAGCCCCAGCATTTT. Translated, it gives CASSPGHSNQPQHF.

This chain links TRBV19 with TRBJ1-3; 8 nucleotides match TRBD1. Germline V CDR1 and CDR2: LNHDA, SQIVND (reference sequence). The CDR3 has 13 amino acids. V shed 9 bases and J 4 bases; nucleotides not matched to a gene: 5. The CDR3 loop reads CASTTGVGNTIYF. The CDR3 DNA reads TGTGCCAGCACGACAGGGGTCGGAAACACCATATATTTT.

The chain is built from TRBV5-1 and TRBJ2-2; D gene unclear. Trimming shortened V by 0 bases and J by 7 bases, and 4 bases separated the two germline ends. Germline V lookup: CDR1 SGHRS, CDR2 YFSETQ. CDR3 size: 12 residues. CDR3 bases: TGCGCCAGCAGCTTGGGAGGCGGGGAGCTGTTTTTT. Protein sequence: CASSLGGGELFF.

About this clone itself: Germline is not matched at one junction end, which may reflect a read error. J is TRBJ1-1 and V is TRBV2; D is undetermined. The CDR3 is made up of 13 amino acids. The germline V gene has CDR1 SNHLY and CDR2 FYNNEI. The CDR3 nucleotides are TGTGCCAGCAGGGAAGAGAGGGACACTGAAGCTTTCTTT. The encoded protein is CASREERDTEAFF.

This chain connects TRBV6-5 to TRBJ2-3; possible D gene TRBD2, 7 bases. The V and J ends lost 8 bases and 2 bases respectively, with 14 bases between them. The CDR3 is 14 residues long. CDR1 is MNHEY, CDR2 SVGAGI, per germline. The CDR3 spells CASGRGAYTDTQYF. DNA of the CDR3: TGTGCCAGCGGTCGGGGGGCCTACACAGATACGCAGTATTTT.

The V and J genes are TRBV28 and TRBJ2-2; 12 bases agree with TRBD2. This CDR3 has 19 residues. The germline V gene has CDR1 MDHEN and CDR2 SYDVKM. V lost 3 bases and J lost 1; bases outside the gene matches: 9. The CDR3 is CASSFRIPGLAGNTGELFF. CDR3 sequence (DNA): TGTGCCAGCAGTTTTCGAATCCCGGGACTAGCGGGGAACACCGGGGAGCTGTTTTTT.

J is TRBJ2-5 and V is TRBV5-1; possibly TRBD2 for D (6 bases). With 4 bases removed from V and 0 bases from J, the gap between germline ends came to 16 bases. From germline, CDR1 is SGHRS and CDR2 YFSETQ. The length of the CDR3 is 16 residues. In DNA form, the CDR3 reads TGCGCCAGCAGCGCGGGGACTTTTTCGTACCAAGAGACCCAGTACTTC. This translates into CASSAGTFSYQETQYF.

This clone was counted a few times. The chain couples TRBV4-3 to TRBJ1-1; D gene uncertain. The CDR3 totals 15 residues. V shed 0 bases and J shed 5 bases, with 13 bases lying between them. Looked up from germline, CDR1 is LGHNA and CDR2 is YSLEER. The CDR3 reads CASSQDPEGGTEAFF. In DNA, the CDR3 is TGCGCCAGCAGCCAAGACCCCGAGGGAGGTACTGAAGCTTTCTTT.

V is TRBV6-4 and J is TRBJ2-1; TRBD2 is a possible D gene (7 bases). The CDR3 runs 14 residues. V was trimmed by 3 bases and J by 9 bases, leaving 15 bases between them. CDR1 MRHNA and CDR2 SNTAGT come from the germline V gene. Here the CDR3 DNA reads TGTGCCAGCAGTGAAGAGGGGGGGCGCGGTGAGCAGTTCTTC. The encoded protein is CASSEEGGRGEQFF.

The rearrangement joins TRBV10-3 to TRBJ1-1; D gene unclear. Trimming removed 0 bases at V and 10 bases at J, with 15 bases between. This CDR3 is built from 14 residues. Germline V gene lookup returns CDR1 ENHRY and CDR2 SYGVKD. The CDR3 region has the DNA TGTGCCATCAGTGAGTCGTCCGGGAGGGCGGTAGCTTTCTTT. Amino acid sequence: CAISESSGRAVAFF.

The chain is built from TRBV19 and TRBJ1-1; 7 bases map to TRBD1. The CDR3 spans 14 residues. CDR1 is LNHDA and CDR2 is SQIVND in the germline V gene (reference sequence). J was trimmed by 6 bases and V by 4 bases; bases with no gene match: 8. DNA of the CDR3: TGTGCCAGTAGTACGGACAGGTTGGGGCCTGAAGCTTTCTTT. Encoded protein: CASSTDRLGPEAFF.

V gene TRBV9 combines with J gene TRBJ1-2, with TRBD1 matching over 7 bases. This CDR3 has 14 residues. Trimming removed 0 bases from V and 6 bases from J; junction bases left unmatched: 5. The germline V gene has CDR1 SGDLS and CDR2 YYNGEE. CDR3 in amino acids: CASSVASRGHGYTF. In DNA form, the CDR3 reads TGTGCCAGCAGCGTAGCTTCGAGGGGGCATGGCTACACCTTC.

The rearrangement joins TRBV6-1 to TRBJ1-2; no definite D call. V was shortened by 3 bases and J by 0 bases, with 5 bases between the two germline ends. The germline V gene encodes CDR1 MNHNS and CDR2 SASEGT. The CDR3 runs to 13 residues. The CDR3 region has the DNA TGTGCCAGCAGTGATCAGACTAACTATGGCTACACCTTC. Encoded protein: CASSDQTNYGYTF.

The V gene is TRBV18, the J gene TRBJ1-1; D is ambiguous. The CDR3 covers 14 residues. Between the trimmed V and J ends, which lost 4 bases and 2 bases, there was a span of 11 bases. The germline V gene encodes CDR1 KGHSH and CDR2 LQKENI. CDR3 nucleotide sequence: TGTGCCAGCTCACGGTCTACCTCTAACACTGAAGCTTTCTTT. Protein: CASSRSTSNTEAFF.

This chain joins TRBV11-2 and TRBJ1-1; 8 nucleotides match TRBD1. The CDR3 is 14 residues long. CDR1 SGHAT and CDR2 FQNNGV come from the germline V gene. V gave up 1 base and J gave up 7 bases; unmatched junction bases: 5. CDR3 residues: CASSLAGQDREAFF. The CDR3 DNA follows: TGTGCCAGCAGCTTAGCGGGACAGGACCGTGAAGCTTTCTTT.

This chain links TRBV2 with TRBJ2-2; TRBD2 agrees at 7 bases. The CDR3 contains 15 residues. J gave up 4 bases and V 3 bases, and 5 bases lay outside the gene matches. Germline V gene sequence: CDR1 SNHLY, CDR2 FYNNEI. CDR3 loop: CASSDGGSVTGELFF. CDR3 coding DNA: TGTGCCAGCAGTGACGGGGGGTCGGTCACCGGGGAGCTGTTTTTT.